This T cell receptor beta chain was identified during a study of blood T cell repertoires in COVID-19. Study as a whole: Donors in the United States, Italy and Spain gave samples during acute or convalescent COVID-19.

Germline loops: CDR1 SEHNR, CDR2 FQNEAQ (reference sequence). The CDR3 runs 17 residues. V trimming: 1 base; J trimming: 7 bases; junction bases outside the gene matches: 11. Original analysis: Scientists estimated how many nucleated cells there were by amplifying reference gene primers. Here immunoSEQ multiplex PCR was the method, and the copy in TCRdb shows in-frame clones only, minus some. From that table come the V and J calls and clone size; the DNA was used to work out D and trimming. The sample shows about 150,000 clones, 82% of them seen only once. What was sequenced was peripheral blood. This TCR was sampled from a woman older than 75 with active or convalescent COVID-19. V usage is TRBV7-9 and J usage is TRBJ2-3; 10 bases align to TRBD2. The CDR3 DNA follows: TGTGCCAGCAGCTTAGGTTTGGTAGCGGGAGGCGGAAATACGCAGTATTTT. It translates to CASSLGLVAGGGNTQYF.